Only a few counts were recorded for the clone carrying this T cell receptor beta chain. Its target is not known. Isolated RNA was reverse transcribed in full, so expressed TCRB transcripts were sequenced. Here immunoSEQ multiplex PCR was the method, and the copy in TCRdb shows in-frame clones only, minus some. The table lists about 120,000 clones, 15% to 20% of them singletons. The source of the sample is a study of beta chain features in type 1 diabetes. Study-level background: Cell yields, gender and age were similar in healthy donors and patients. Study findings and constraints: Among patients with Type 1 diabetes, TCRB CDR3s were moderately but significantly shorter in every one of the four CD4+ subsets.

The CDR3 runs to 13 residues. J was trimmed by 6 bases and V by 0 bases; bases with no gene match: 2. Looked up from germline, CDR1 is SGHNT and CDR2 is YYREEE (reference sequence). Over 95% purity was reached by all sorted populations. Source material: central memory CD4+ T cells from blood. V and J are TRBV5-4 and TRBJ2-7, with 8 bases aligning to TRBD1. The receptor was isolated from a man younger than 35 with type 1 diabetes. The CDR3 loop is CASSLDGTGEQYF. The CDR3 DNA sequence: TGTGCCAGCAGCTTGGACGGGACAGGCGAGCAGTACTTC.